A selection of T cell receptor beta chains follows, all from one sample in a study of T-cell memory formation after mild COVID-19. TCRdb redid the calling of the 5' RACE reads with MiXCR, one entry per CDR3 protein. The sample yields hundreds of thousands of distinct CDR3 sequences, about a sixth seen once. Sequencing input: PBMCs or a T cell subset sorted from them (not recorded which). These receptors all stem from a man aged 18 to 29 who had mild COVID-19 (a few samples of this study predate the infection). Cell type and time point are not known. Each CDR3 is given with its conserved first and last residue. The order of the fields is clone size, V gene, J gene, D gene, CDR3 protein, CDR3 DNA. The D gene is left open where the match is weak. Some rows mark clone size as missing; the rest say once, few, many or name a class of expanded clone.

clone size: few; V gene: TRBV6-2/TRBV6-3; J gene: TRBJ2-5; D gene: -; CDR3 protein: CASSPGTLAETQYF; CDR3 DNA: TGTGCCAGCAGCCCCGGGACCTTGGCCGAGACCCAGTACTTC
clone size: -; V gene: TRBV5-1; J gene: TRBJ1-4; D gene: -; CDR3 protein: CASSLDGGGDEKLFF; CDR3 DNA: TGCGCCAGCAGCTTGGATGGGGGCGGGGATGAAAAACTGTTTTTT
clone size: -; V gene: TRBV2; J gene: TRBJ1-6; D gene: TRBD1; CDR3 protein: CASSADRVLDSPLHF; CDR3 DNA: TGTGCCAGCAGCGCCGACAGGGTCCTTGATTCACCCCTCCACTTT
clone size: -; V gene: TRBV2; J gene: TRBJ2-3; D gene: TRBD2; CDR3 protein: CASSASSGGADTQYF; CDR3 DNA: TGTGCCAGCAGTGCAAGTAGCGGGGGGGCAGATACGCAGTATTTT
clone size: few; V gene: TRBV3-1; J gene: TRBJ2-5; D gene: -; CDR3 protein: CASSQVTSETQYF; CDR3 DNA: TGTGCCAGCAGCCAAGTCACTTCGGAGACCCAGTACTTC
clone size: medium-sized; V gene: TRBV7-3; J gene: TRBJ2-1; D gene: TRBD2; CDR3 protein: CASSVGLAGNNEQFF; CDR3 DNA: TGTGCCAGCAGCGTTGGACTAGCGGGTAACAATGAGCAGTTCTTC
clone size: -; V gene: TRBV11-2; J gene: TRBJ2-1; D gene: TRBD1; CDR3 protein: CAGSRPGQSYNEQFF; CDR3 DNA: TGTGCCGGCAGCCGGCCGGGACAGAGCTACAATGAGCAGTTCTTC
clone size: -; V gene: TRBV27; J gene: TRBJ1-2; D gene: TRBD1; CDR3 protein: CASRQNRGHGYTF; CDR3 DNA: TGTGCCAGCAGACAGAACAGGGGCCATGGCTACACCTTC
clone size: -; V gene: TRBV7-3; J gene: TRBJ2-5; D gene: -; CDR3 protein: CASSLSRSFGETQYF; CDR3 DNA: TGTGCCAGCAGCCTCTCTCGATCTTTTGGCGAGACCCAGTACTTC
clone size: once; V gene: TRBV14; J gene: TRBJ1-2; D gene: -; CDR3 protein: CASSQDRGVNYGYTF; CDR3 DNA: TGTGCCAGCAGCCAAGATAGGGGAGTCAACTATGGCTACACCTTC
clone size: many; V gene: TRBV4-1; J gene: TRBJ2-3; D gene: -; CDR3 protein: CASSQGFRESIDTQYF; CDR3 DNA: TGCGCCAGCAGCCAAGGCTTCAGGGAGAGTATAGATACGCAGTATTTT
clone size: few; V gene: TRBV5-1; J gene: TRBJ2-2; D gene: -; CDR3 protein: CASSFRSNTGELFF; CDR3 DNA: TGCGCCAGCAGCTTTAGAAGTAACACCGGGGAGCTGTTTTTT
clone size: -; V gene: TRBV29-1; J gene: TRBJ2-1; D gene: -; CDR3 protein: CSVEDDVSYNEQFF; CDR3 DNA: TGCAGCGTTGAAGATGACGTCTCCTACAATGAGCAGTTCTTC
clone size: -; V gene: TRBV4-3; J gene: TRBJ1-1; D gene: -; CDR3 protein: CASSPSRSGNTEAFF; CDR3 DNA: TGCGCCAGCAGCCCCTCTCGGTCCGGGAACACTGAAGCTTTCTTT
clone size: -; V gene: TRBV30; J gene: TRBJ1-2; D gene: -; CDR3 protein: CASRVWGGYTF; CDR3 DNA: TGTGCCTCTAGGGTTTGGGGTGGCTACACCTTC
clone size: -; V gene: TRBV6-4; J gene: TRBJ2-3; D gene: -; CDR3 protein: CASSAIGGTDTQYF; CDR3 DNA: TGTGCCAGCAGTGCGATTGGGGGCACAGATACGCAGTATTTT
clone size: few; V gene: TRBV10-2; J gene: TRBJ2-1; D gene: -; CDR3 protein: CASTGQSAYNEQFF; CDR3 DNA: TGCGCCAGCACAGGGCAGTCTGCCTACAATGAGCAGTTCTTC
clone size: -; V gene: TRBV7-9; J gene: TRBJ1-6; D gene: TRBD1; CDR3 protein: CASSFRTGPVQSPLHF; CDR3 DNA: TGTGCCAGCAGCTTCAGGACAGGGCCGGTTCAATCACCCCTCCACTTT
clone size: -; V gene: TRBV7-9; J gene: TRBJ1-2; D gene: -; CDR3 protein: CASSHLVGGGSSGYTF; CDR3 DNA: TGTGCCAGCAGCCATCTGGTGGGGGGCGGATCCTCCGGCTACACCTTC
clone size: -; V gene: TRBV9; J gene: TRBJ2-3; D gene: -; CDR3 protein: CASSARPPDTQYF; CDR3 DNA: TGTGCCAGCAGCGCCCGCCCCCCAGATACGCAGTATTTT
clone size: few; V gene: TRBV6-5; J gene: TRBJ2-6; D gene: -; CDR3 protein: CASSPDPLGANVLTF; CDR3 DNA: TGTGCCAGCAGCCCGGACCCCCTCGGGGCCAACGTCCTGACTTTC
clone size: few; V gene: TRBV6-5; J gene: TRBJ1-2; D gene: TRBD1; CDR3 protein: CASSYSQGARGYTF; CDR3 DNA: TGTGCCAGCAGTTACTCTCAGGGGGCGCGAGGCTACACCTTC
clone size: -; V gene: TRBV6-5; J gene: TRBJ2-3; D gene: TRBD1; CDR3 protein: CASSPTLPGTASRTQYF; CDR3 DNA: TGTGCCAGCAGTCCCACCCTACCCGGGACAGCGAGTCGTACGCAGTATTTT
clone size: -; V gene: TRBV4-3; J gene: TRBJ1-1; D gene: -; CDR3 protein: CASSHSLDYGTDTRNTEAFF; CDR3 DNA: TGCGCCAGCAGCCATAGTCTCGATTACGGAACGGACACCCGAAACACTGAAGCTTTCTTT
clone size: -; V gene: TRBV5-1; J gene: TRBJ2-1; D gene: -; CDR3 protein: CASSQDTADNEQFF; CDR3 DNA: TGCGCCAGCAGCCAGGACACCGCTGACAATGAGCAGTTCTTC
clone size: few; V gene: TRBV7-2; J gene: TRBJ2-1; D gene: -; CDR3 protein: CASSPAGHEQFF; CDR3 DNA: TGTGCCAGCTCCCCCGCGGGGCATGAGCAGTTCTTC
clone size: few; V gene: TRBV4-1; J gene: TRBJ2-7; D gene: TRBD2; CDR3 protein: CASSQDAVAGAYEQYF; CDR3 DNA: TGCGCCAGCAGCCAAGATGCGGTAGCGGGGGCCTACGAGCAGTACTTC
clone size: -; V gene: TRBV3-1; J gene: TRBJ2-3; D gene: -; CDR3 protein: CASSPRRGSGTDTQYF; CDR3 DNA: TGTGCCAGCAGCCCACGCCGGGGGAGTGGTACAGATACGCAGTATTTT
clone size: -; V gene: TRBV28; J gene: TRBJ2-4; D gene: -; CDR3 protein: CAAVGGLAKNIQYF; CDR3 DNA: TGTGCCGCGGTAGGGGGATTAGCCAAAAACATTCAGTACTTC
clone size: many; V gene: TRBV3-1; J gene: TRBJ2-5; D gene: -; CDR3 protein: CASSQEGETQYF; CDR3 DNA: TGTGCCAGCAGCCAAGAAGGGGAGACCCAGTACTTC
clone size: -; V gene: TRBV9; J gene: TRBJ2-5; D gene: -; CDR3 protein: CASSVAGEETQYF; CDR3 DNA: TGTGCCAGCAGCGTAGCAGGCGAAGAGACCCAGTACTTC
clone size: few; V gene: TRBV20-1; J gene: TRBJ2-2; D gene: TRBD2; CDR3 protein: CSALTGRVTGELFF; CDR3 DNA: TGCAGTGCTCTCACGGGGAGGGTGACCGGGGAGCTGTTTTTT
clone size: -; V gene: TRBV27; J gene: TRBJ1-2; D gene: -; CDR3 protein: CASSNRRDYGYTF; CDR3 DNA: TGTGCCAGCAGTAATCGACGGGACTATGGCTACACCTTC
clone size: -; V gene: TRBV15; J gene: TRBJ2-2; D gene: -; CDR3 protein: CATSRGGGPRAGELFF; CDR3 DNA: TGTGCCACCAGCAGAGGCGGTGGTCCAAGAGCCGGGGAGCTGTTTTTT
clone size: -; V gene: TRBV18; J gene: TRBJ1-1; D gene: -; CDR3 protein: CASSPWATLTFTFTEAFF; CDR3 DNA: TGTGCCAGCTCACCCTGGGCGACCCTGACCTTTACCTTCACTGAAGCTTTCTTT
clone size: few; V gene: TRBV6-4; J gene: TRBJ1-4; D gene: TRBD1; CDR3 protein: CASSEQGAQGEKLFF; CDR3 DNA: TGTGCCAGCAGTGAACAGGGGGCCCAGGGGGAAAAACTGTTTTTT
clone size: few; V gene: TRBV12-3/TRBV12-4; J gene: TRBJ2-7; D gene: -; CDR3 protein: CASSLSGTLGREYF; CDR3 DNA: TGTGCCAGCAGTTTATCAGGGACATTGGGTCGAGAGTACTTC
clone size: few; V gene: TRBV7-2; J gene: TRBJ1-5; D gene: -; CDR3 protein: CASSWTVSSNQPQHF; CDR3 DNA: TGTGCCAGCAGCTGGACAGTGTCTAGCAATCAGCCCCAGCATTTT
clone size: many; V gene: TRBV6-2/TRBV6-3; J gene: TRBJ1-6; D gene: -; CDR3 protein: CASSYPRPGDPLHF; CDR3 DNA: TGTGCCAGCAGTTACCCTCGGCCAGGGGATCCCCTCCACTTT
clone size: many; V gene: TRBV7-8; J gene: TRBJ2-1; D gene: -; CDR3 protein: CASSSGSFEQFF; CDR3 DNA: TGTGCCAGCAGCTCAGGGAGTTTTGAGCAGTTCTTC
clone size: few; V gene: TRBV7-9; J gene: TRBJ2-7; D gene: -; CDR3 protein: CASSPRVGGTYEQYF; CDR3 DNA: TGTGCCAGCAGCCCCCGGGTAGGGGGGACCTACGAGCAGTACTTC
clone size: -; V gene: TRBV2; J gene: TRBJ2-1; D gene: -; CDR3 protein: CASSRPGQVF; CDR3 DNA: TGTGCCAGCAGTCGCCCGGGACAAGTCTTC
clone size: -; V gene: TRBV6-5; J gene: TRBJ1-2; D gene: -; CDR3 protein: CASHEFPYGYTF; CDR3 DNA: TGTGCCAGCCACGAGTTCCCCTATGGCTACACCTTC
clone size: -; V gene: TRBV4-3; J gene: TRBJ2-7; D gene: -; CDR3 protein: CASSQARSLSSYEQYF; CDR3 DNA: TGCGCCAGCAGCCAGGCTCGCTCCCTCAGCTCCTACGAGCAGTACTTC
clone size: many; V gene: TRBV4-2; J gene: TRBJ2-2; D gene: TRBD2; CDR3 protein: CASSQPGLAGGGTGELFF; CDR3 DNA: TGTGCCAGCAGCCAACCCGGACTAGCGGGGGGTGGGACCGGGGAGCTGTTTTTT
clone size: many; V gene: TRBV5-1; J gene: TRBJ2-7; D gene: -; CDR3 protein: CASSLTHYEQYF; CDR3 DNA: TGCGCCAGCAGCTTAACACACTACGAGCAGTACTTC
clone size: -; V gene: TRBV11-3; J gene: TRBJ2-1; D gene: -; CDR3 protein: CASSLEAGPRDEQFF; CDR3 DNA: TGTGCCAGCAGCTTAGAGGCGGGTCCACGCGATGAGCAGTTCTTC
clone size: -; V gene: TRBV5-1; J gene: TRBJ1-1; D gene: -; CDR3 protein: CASSPNPGVGTEAFF; CDR3 DNA: TGCGCCAGCAGCCCCAACCCAGGGGTGGGCACTGAAGCTTTCTTT
clone size: few; V gene: TRBV5-1; J gene: TRBJ1-2; D gene: -; CDR3 protein: CASSLGRGVEGYTF; CDR3 DNA: TGCGCCAGCAGCTTGGGACGGGGGGTCGAGGGCTACACCTTC
clone size: many; V gene: TRBV29-1; J gene: TRBJ2-2; D gene: -; CDR3 protein: CSVDDGAGELFF; CDR3 DNA: TGCAGCGTTGATGATGGCGCCGGGGAGCTGTTTTTT